The clone carrying this TCR beta chain was detected ten times or more. This sample stems from a study of T cells after yellow fever vaccination. On the study more broadly: Preparation used SMART-Seq v4 Ultra Low Input for the low-cell-number fractions. Study-wide results and caveats: Sequencing of sorted memory subsets on day 0 failed to detect almost all vaccine-responding clonotypes.

Germline V gene sequence: CDR1 KGHDR, CDR2 SFDVKD. The V gene end was trimmed by 1 base and the J gene end by 0 bases; junction bases not matched to a gene: 14. The CDR3 is made up of 20 amino acids. TCRdb processed the 5' RACE reads anew with MiXCR; each CDR3 protein has one entry. The data contain about 13,000 distinct CDR3 sequences, nearly 5% of them singletons. The chain employs TRBV24-1 and TRBJ2-1, with 7 bases lining up with TRBD2. The sequenced sample was PBMCs, either bulk or a sorted T-cell subset (CD4+, CD8+, memory, or dextramer-sorted; not recorded which), obtained 45 days after the yellow fever booster vaccination. This receptor was taken from a man in his thirties or forties who received the YFV17D yellow fever vaccine. The CDR3 coding sequence is TGTGCCACCAGTGATTTCGCTACACCGGGGGGAGGGAGCTCCTACAATGAGCAGTTCTTC. Its protein product is CATSDFATPGGGSSYNEQFF.